In its sample, the clone carrying this T cell receptor beta chain was seen many times. The sample originates from a study of human T cells and chemical hapten exposure. Unfractionated whole blood yielded the extracted total RNA. The CDR3 is 12 residues long. Germline V gene sequence: CDR1 GTSNPN, CDR2 SVGIG (reference sequence). V lost 6 bases, J lost 2 bases, and 0 bases stayed unmatched. TCRdb fed the 5' RACE reads into MiXCR, producing one record per CDR3 protein. This table has approximately 81,000 distinct CDR3 sequences, about 8% appearing once. The rearrangement uses TRBV30 and TRBJ2-7, with 11 bases that match TRBD2. This TCR came from a male donor in good health. The CDR3 bases are TGTGCCTGTAGCGGGAGGGCCTACGAGCAGTACTTC. It is translated as CACSGRAYEQYF.